The rows below give T cell receptor beta chains drawn from one sample of a study of T cell responses to AZD1222 COVID-19 vaccine. Only in-frame clones appear in the TCRdb table, and some are missing; sequencing was by immunoSEQ multiplex PCR. The sample has some 100,000 clones; around 87% are singletons. The input for sequencing was peripheral blood, taken on day 0 of MenACWY control vaccination. These receptors were taken from an adult in good health. CDR3s include the opening cysteine and the closing phenylalanine or tryptophan. D genes are given only for firm matches. For some rows the clone size is stated as once, few or many, or as a class when expanded; others skip it.

d_call: NA
j_call: TRBJ2-7
clone_size: NA
v_call: TRBV5-6
cdr3_nt: TGTGCCAGCAGCCGGACAGATTACGAGCAGTACTTC
cdr3_aa: CASSRTDYEQYF

d_call: TRBD2
j_call: TRBJ2-1
clone_size: NA
v_call: TRBV29-1
cdr3_nt: TGCAGCGTTGAAGGCGGCGGGAGGGGAGGCAATGAGCAGTTCTTC
cdr3_aa: CSVEGGGRGGNEQFF

d_call: TRBD1
j_call: TRBJ1-4
clone_size: NA
v_call: TRBV19
cdr3_nt: TGTGCCAGTTCCACAGGGGTGAGAAATGAAAAACTGTTTTTT
cdr3_aa: CASSTGVRNEKLFF

d_call: NA
j_call: TRBJ1-5
clone_size: NA
v_call: TRBV3-1/TRBV3-2
cdr3_nt: TGTGCCAGCAGCCAAGACAGGTTTCTGCCCCAGCATTTT
cdr3_aa: CASSQDRFLPQHF

d_call: NA
j_call: TRBJ2-1
clone_size: NA
v_call: TRBV7-2
cdr3_nt: TGTGCCAGCAGCTTCGGTATACAAGGAAATGAGCAGTTCTTC
cdr3_aa: CASSFGIQGNEQFF

d_call: TRBD2
j_call: TRBJ2-1
clone_size: NA
v_call: TRBV5-4
cdr3_nt: TGTGCCAGCAGCTTGGGCGGGAGGAGCGATGAGCAGTTCTTC
cdr3_aa: CASSLGGRSDEQFF

d_call: NA
j_call: TRBJ2-7
clone_size: NA
v_call: TRBV28
cdr3_nt: TGTGCCAGCAGTCCCCCGGGTAGCGGCTACGAGCAGTACTTC
cdr3_aa: CASSPPGSGYEQYF

d_call: NA
j_call: TRBJ1-1
clone_size: NA
v_call: TRBV7-2
cdr3_nt: TGTGCCAGCACCCCCAGGGAGAGGAACACTGAAGCTTTCTTT
cdr3_aa: CASTPRERNTEAFF

d_call: NA
j_call: TRBJ2-7
clone_size: NA
v_call: TRBV6-5
cdr3_nt: TGTGCCAGCAGTTTATCACAGGTTTCCTACGAGCAGTACTTC
cdr3_aa: CASSLSQVSYEQYF

d_call: TRBD1
j_call: TRBJ1-5
clone_size: NA
v_call: TRBV30
cdr3_nt: TGTGCCTGGAGCGACAGGGAAAATCAGCCCCAGCATTTT
cdr3_aa: CAWSDRENQPQHF

d_call: NA
j_call: TRBJ2-3
clone_size: once
v_call: TRBV11-3
cdr3_nt: TGTGCCAGCAGCTTAGGGGCTAGCACAGATACGCAGTATTTT
cdr3_aa: CASSLGASTDTQYF

d_call: NA
j_call: TRBJ1-1
clone_size: NA
v_call: TRBV10-1
cdr3_nt: TGCGCCAGCAGTGACGGGATGAACACTGAAGCTTTCTTT
cdr3_aa: CASSDGMNTEAFF

d_call: TRBD1
j_call: TRBJ1-5
clone_size: once
v_call: TRBV19
cdr3_nt: TGTGCCAGTAGTATGACAGGGGGCTATCAGCCCCAGCATTTT
cdr3_aa: CASSMTGGYQPQHF

d_call: NA
j_call: TRBJ1-1
clone_size: NA
v_call: TRBV3-1/TRBV3-2
cdr3_nt: TGTGCCAGCAGCCACAGTGGAGACACTGAAGCTTTCTTT
cdr3_aa: CASSHSGDTEAFF

d_call: NA
j_call: TRBJ2-7
clone_size: NA
v_call: TRBV30
cdr3_nt: TGTGCCTGGAGTGTTGGCAGGGCCTACGAGCAGTACTTC
cdr3_aa: CAWSVGRAYEQYF

d_call: NA
j_call: TRBJ2-7
clone_size: NA
v_call: TRBV10-2
cdr3_nt: TGCGCCAGCAGTGATGCCGGGACCGAAACCTACGAGCAGTACTTC
cdr3_aa: CASSDAGTETYEQYF

d_call: NA
j_call: TRBJ2-7
clone_size: NA
v_call: TRBV12-3/TRBV12-4
cdr3_nt: TGTGCCAGCAGATCCGGGACCCGAGAGAGGTACTTC
cdr3_aa: CASRSGTRERYF

d_call: NA
j_call: TRBJ2-2
clone_size: NA
v_call: TRBV7-9
cdr3_nt: TGTGCCAGCACCAAGGGGGGGACTGCGAACACCGGGGAGCTGTTTTTT
cdr3_aa: CASTKGGTANTGELFF

d_call: NA
j_call: TRBJ1-1
clone_size: NA
v_call: TRBV2
cdr3_nt: TGTGCCAGCCCAGTCGATTTGAACACTGAAGCTTTCTTT
cdr3_aa: CASPVDLNTEAFF

d_call: TRBD1
j_call: TRBJ2-3
clone_size: NA
v_call: TRBV4-3
cdr3_nt: TGCGCCAGCAGCCACTCCGGGACAGGGGAGGCAGATACGCAGTATTTT
cdr3_aa: CASSHSGTGEADTQYF

d_call: NA
j_call: TRBJ1-3
clone_size: NA
v_call: TRBV20-1
cdr3_nt: TGCAGTGCTAGTAGGCCGGGCTCTGGAAACACCATATATTTT
cdr3_aa: CSASRPGSGNTIYF

d_call: NA
j_call: TRBJ2-3
clone_size: NA
v_call: TRBV6-2/TRBV6-3
cdr3_nt: TGTGCCAGCAGTTCCCACCTCACAGATACGCAGTATTTT
cdr3_aa: CASSSHLTDTQYF

d_call: TRBD2
j_call: TRBJ2-1
clone_size: NA
v_call: TRBV9
cdr3_nt: TGTGCCAGCAGCGTTGGGACTAGCGGGAGAGGTTTTAGGATTGAGCAGTTCTTC
cdr3_aa: CASSVGTSGRGFRIEQFF

d_call: TRBD2
j_call: TRBJ2-2
clone_size: NA
v_call: TRBV9
cdr3_nt: TGTGCCAGCAGCGTAGCTAGTTGGGCTAGCGGGAGCCCCGGGGAGCTGTTTTTT
cdr3_aa: CASSVASWASGSPGELFF

d_call: NA
j_call: TRBJ1-1
clone_size: NA
v_call: TRBV5-4
cdr3_nt: TGTGCCAGCAGCGTCCGGGATTTGAACACTGAAGCTTTCTTT
cdr3_aa: CASSVRDLNTEAFF

d_call: TRBD1
j_call: TRBJ2-7
clone_size: NA
v_call: TRBV7-2
cdr3_nt: TGTGCCAGCAGCTTCGGACAGGGGGCCCGCGAGCAGTACTTC
cdr3_aa: CASSFGQGAREQYF

d_call: NA
j_call: TRBJ2-3
clone_size: NA
v_call: TRBV24-1
cdr3_nt: TGTGCCACCAGTGATTCCCCGAAGGATACGCAGTATTTT
cdr3_aa: CATSDSPKDTQYF

d_call: TRBD2
j_call: TRBJ2-3
clone_size: NA
v_call: TRBV9
cdr3_nt: TGTGCCAGCAGCGGGACTAGCGGGTGGGGAAGCACAGATACGCAGTATTTT
cdr3_aa: CASSGTSGWGSTDTQYF

d_call: TRBD2
j_call: TRBJ2-7
clone_size: NA
v_call: TRBV18
cdr3_nt: TGTGCCAGCTCACCGCAGCGGGGGGCCTACGAGCAGTACTTC
cdr3_aa: CASSPQRGAYEQYF

d_call: NA
j_call: TRBJ1-5
clone_size: NA
v_call: TRBV19
cdr3_nt: TGTGCCAGTACCCCGAGAGGGGAGAGCCAGCCCCAGCATTTT
cdr3_aa: CASTPRGESQPQHF

d_call: NA
j_call: TRBJ1-1
clone_size: NA
v_call: TRBV28
cdr3_nt: TGTGCCAGCAGTCCTCCGACGGTCCTCGAAGCTTTCTTT
cdr3_aa: CASSPPTVLEAFF

d_call: TRBD1
j_call: TRBJ2-7
clone_size: once
v_call: TRBV6-5
cdr3_nt: TGTGCCAGCAGTCCTCCCGGGACAGGTACCTACGAGCAGTACTTC
cdr3_aa: CASSPPGTGTYEQYF

d_call: NA
j_call: TRBJ1-3
clone_size: NA
v_call: TRBV7-2
cdr3_nt: TGTGCCAGCAGCCCTAGCTCTGGAAACACCATATATTTT
cdr3_aa: CASSPSSGNTIYF

d_call: NA
j_call: TRBJ1-2
clone_size: NA
v_call: TRBV28
cdr3_nt: TGTGCCAGCAGGGGAGTGGCCGGCTATGGCTACACCTTC
cdr3_aa: CASRGVAGYGYTF

d_call: NA
j_call: TRBJ2-1
clone_size: NA
v_call: TRBV7-3
cdr3_nt: TGTGCCAGCAGCTTAATCAGGGGCGATGAGCAGTTCTTC
cdr3_aa: CASSLIRGDEQFF

d_call: NA
j_call: TRBJ1-6
clone_size: NA
v_call: TRBV7-2
cdr3_nt: TGTGCCAGCAGCTTGGACCGGAATTCACCCCTCCACTTT
cdr3_aa: CASSLDRNSPLHF

d_call: NA
j_call: TRBJ2-2
clone_size: NA
v_call: TRBV6-2/TRBV6-3
cdr3_nt: TGTGCCAGCAGCCGGGGGACAGCGAACACCGGGGAGCTGTTTTTT
cdr3_aa: CASSRGTANTGELFF

d_call: TRBD2
j_call: TRBJ2-1
clone_size: NA
v_call: TRBV9
cdr3_nt: TGTGCCAGCAGCGCCGCCGGGACTAAAGTCTATGAGCAGTTCTTC
cdr3_aa: CASSAAGTKVYEQFF

d_call: NA
j_call: TRBJ1-1
clone_size: NA
v_call: TRBV18
cdr3_nt: TGTGCCAGCTCACCTCCGGGACTGGAAACTGAAGCTTTCTTT
cdr3_aa: CASSPPGLETEAFF

d_call: TRBD2
j_call: TRBJ2-1
clone_size: NA
v_call: TRBV5-1
cdr3_nt: TGCGCCAGCAGCTTGGGACTAGCGGGAGGGCGCTCCTACAATGAGCAGTTCTTC
cdr3_aa: CASSLGLAGGRSYNEQFF

d_call: TRBD1
j_call: TRBJ1-2
clone_size: NA
v_call: TRBV4-2
cdr3_nt: TGTGCCAGCAGCCAAGATTGGACAGGGGACCTTTATGGCTACACCTTC
cdr3_aa: CASSQDWTGDLYGYTF

d_call: NA
j_call: TRBJ1-2
clone_size: NA
v_call: TRBV6-5
cdr3_nt: TGTGCCAGCAGTTACGGGATGGGCTACACCTTC
cdr3_aa: CASSYGMGYTF

d_call: TRBD1
j_call: TRBJ1-4
clone_size: few
v_call: TRBV5-1
cdr3_nt: TGCGCCAGCAGCCTCACAGGGGGTAATGAAAAACTGTTTTTT
cdr3_aa: CASSLTGGNEKLFF

d_call: NA
j_call: TRBJ2-4
clone_size: NA
v_call: TRBV5-1
cdr3_nt: TGCGCCAGCAGCTTGGGACAGAGAAAGTACTTC
cdr3_aa: CASSLGQRKYF

d_call: TRBD2
j_call: TRBJ2-2
clone_size: NA
v_call: TRBV19
cdr3_nt: TGTGCCAGTACCCGCGGGGGGGCGAACACCGGGGAGCTGTTTTTT
cdr3_aa: CASTRGGANTGELFF